A selection of T cell receptor beta chains follows, all from one sample in a study. TCRdb re-analysed the RT-PCR reads in MiXCR, keeping a single row per CDR3 protein. The table lists about 680,000 distinct CDR3 sequences, 11% to 15% of them singletons. The sequenced material came from memory CD4+ T cells from blood. The receptors shown here come from a female donor in good health, serving as a healthy control. Both conserved end residues are part of each CDR3. Fields, in order: V gene, J gene, CDR3 protein.

v_gene: TRBV29-1; j_gene: TRBJ2-2; CDR3aa: CSVEDGPSANTGELFF
v_gene: TRBV7-9; j_gene: TRBJ2-7; CDR3aa: CASSFTSISYEQYF
v_gene: TRBV10-3; j_gene: TRBJ1-2; CDR3aa: CAISESREEGYTF
v_gene: TRBV12-5; j_gene: TRBJ2-1; CDR3aa: CASGLVRTSGGYNEQFF
v_gene: TRBV5-1; j_gene: TRBJ2-5; CDR3aa: CASSVLSGSGETQYF
v_gene: TRBV24-1; j_gene: TRBJ1-2; CDR3aa: CATRDNYGYTF
v_gene: TRBV5-4; j_gene: TRBJ2-2; CDR3aa: CASSIRQGQGTGELFF
v_gene: TRBV10-3; j_gene: TRBJ2-1; CDR3aa: CAISESDSGRGPFF
v_gene: TRBV6-5; j_gene: TRBJ2-3; CDR3aa: CASSYQRNTDTQYF
v_gene: TRBV4-1; j_gene: TRBJ2-6; CDR3aa: CASSHLLLSASHLLSGANVLTF
v_gene: TRBV20-1; j_gene: TRBJ1-2; CDR3aa: CSAREQGYNYGYTF
v_gene: TRBV7-2; j_gene: TRBJ1-5; CDR3aa: CASSLEASPSAQHF
v_gene: TRBV3-1; j_gene: TRBJ1-1; CDR3aa: CASSQSWGNTEAFF
v_gene: TRBV20-1; j_gene: TRBJ1-2; CDR3aa: CSASKAYGYTF
v_gene: TRBV4-1; j_gene: TRBJ2-3; CDR3aa: CASSQTRASGSGADTQYF
v_gene: TRBV28; j_gene: TRBJ2-2; CDR3aa: CASTVAGGGTGELFF
v_gene: TRBV27; j_gene: TRBJ1-2; CDR3aa: CASSEDGYYGYTF
v_gene: TRBV4-2; j_gene: TRBJ2-7; CDR3aa: CASSQNRMQGAVEQYF
v_gene: TRBV6-2/TRBV6-3; j_gene: TRBJ2-3; CDR3aa: CASARGSDTQYF
v_gene: TRBV24-1; j_gene: TRBJ2-1; CDR3aa: CATSDSGRDNEQFF
v_gene: TRBV29-1; j_gene: TRBJ2-1; CDR3aa: CSIGTGVNYNEQFF
v_gene: TRBV7-2; j_gene: TRBJ2-7; CDR3aa: CASTKGQSSYEQYF
v_gene: TRBV7-2; j_gene: TRBJ2-3; CDR3aa: CASSPSGERTDTQYF
v_gene: TRBV27; j_gene: TRBJ1-3; CDR3aa: CASSALQGSGNTIYF
v_gene: TRBV4-1; j_gene: TRBJ1-1; CDR3aa: CASSQDRGGRMNTEAFF
v_gene: TRBV29-1; j_gene: TRBJ2-3; CDR3aa: CSVEVQGVDTQYF